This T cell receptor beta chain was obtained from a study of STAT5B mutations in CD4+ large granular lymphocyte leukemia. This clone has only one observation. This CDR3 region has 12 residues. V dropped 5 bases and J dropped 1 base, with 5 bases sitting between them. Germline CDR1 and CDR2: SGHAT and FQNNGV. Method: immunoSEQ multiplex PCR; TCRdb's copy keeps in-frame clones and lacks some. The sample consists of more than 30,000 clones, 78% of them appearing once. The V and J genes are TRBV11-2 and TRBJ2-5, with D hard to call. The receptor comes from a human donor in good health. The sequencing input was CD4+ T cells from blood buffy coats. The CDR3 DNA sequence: TGTGCCAGCAGCCAGACCCAAGAGACCCAGTACTTC. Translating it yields CASSQTQETQYF.